This is a list of T cell receptor beta chains from one sample in a study of vaccination and CD4 T cells after COVID-19. Using its own MiXCR run on the PCR reads, TCRdb lists one record per CDR3 protein. The data hold approximately 23,000 distinct CDR3 sequences, with approximately 30% observed a single time. For these TCRs, the target antigens are not known. The sample was cultured CD4+ T cells from blood. The origin of the receptors is a human donor with COVID-19. Each CDR3 is given with its conserved first and last residue. The D gene is left open where the match is weak.

CDR3	D	V	J
CASSRMGGAAGELFF	NA	TRBV11-1	TRBJ2-2
CASSPRTSGGADTQYF	TRBD2	TRBV27	TRBJ2-3
CASSLLAGGPRSGELFF	TRBD2	TRBV7-9	TRBJ2-2
CASSNDGRISGNTIYF	NA	TRBV28	TRBJ1-3
CASSLIPSGGYEQYF	TRBD2	TRBV11-2	TRBJ2-7
CASSGEGRSDYGYTF	NA	TRBV25-1	TRBJ1-2
CASSIGGVFTDTQYF	NA	TRBV19	TRBJ2-3
CASRRTAGAADTQYF	TRBD2	TRBV6-1	TRBJ2-3
CASSTDRVYYGYTF	TRBD1	TRBV19	TRBJ1-2
CASSLPLTGLYGYTF	TRBD1	TRBV28	TRBJ1-2
CASSTDRSAAEAFF	TRBD1	TRBV5-4	TRBJ1-1
CASTVLEGASQTQYF	TRBD1	TRBV2	TRBJ2-5
CASRERTGEYSPLHF	TRBD1	TRBV27	TRBJ1-6
CASSYSAGLAGEETQYF	TRBD2	TRBV6-5	TRBJ2-5
CATSRNVNTEAFF	NA	TRBV15	TRBJ1-1
CASSLRGLNTEAFF	TRBD1	TRBV11-3	TRBJ1-1
CASSVSSGAGTDTQYF	NA	TRBV6-4	TRBJ2-3
CASSQGSQGQPQHF	NA	TRBV21-1	TRBJ1-5
CASSRGLAGGTSTDTQYF	TRBD2	TRBV5-4	TRBJ2-3
CASRTGPSGANVLTF	NA	TRBV5-1	TRBJ2-6
CATYPASGGAGAKNIQYF	TRBD2	TRBV6-1	TRBJ2-4
CASSPTRGGPYEQYF	NA	TRBV9	TRBJ2-7
CASRDDRANSNQPQHF	TRBD1	TRBV19	TRBJ1-5
CASARGGRTNQPQHF	NA	TRBV6-1	TRBJ1-5
CASGTTGLGNTEAFF	TRBD1	TRBV25-1	TRBJ1-1
CASSVVGLTEAFF	NA	TRBV9	TRBJ1-1
CASSFIGVQGDGCTF	NA	TRBV5-1	TRBJ1-2
CASRPPGGSSYNEQFF	TRBD2	TRBV12-3/TRBV12-4	TRBJ2-1
CSVLQGYLSGGYTF	NA	TRBV20-1	TRBJ1-2
CASSAGQGITDTRYF	TRBD1	TRBV7-9	TRBJ2-3
CASSLGGGAGKNTGELFF	TRBD2	TRBV11-3	TRBJ2-2
CASSLSRTSGGLAKNIQYF	TRBD2	TRBV28	TRBJ2-4
CSVVGLGLYYGYTF	NA	TRBV29-1	TRBJ1-2
CSARGDRDYEQYF	TRBD1	TRBV20-1	TRBJ2-7
CASSRASGGAQEETQYF	TRBD2	TRBV4-1	TRBJ2-5
CASSFGPGEETQYF	NA	TRBV7-2	TRBJ2-5
CASSPIDRSSYEQYF	NA	TRBV7-9	TRBJ2-7
CAIRENMNTEAFF	NA	TRBV10-3	TRBJ1-1
CASSENEKLFF	NA	TRBV25-1	TRBJ1-4
CASSELGSLSYEQYF	NA	TRBV10-1	TRBJ2-7
CSAAEGNTEAFF	NA	TRBV20-1	TRBJ1-1
CASSSRTGKGYGYTF	NA	TRBV5-4	TRBJ1-2
CASSSGRQREKLFF	NA	TRBV21-1	TRBJ1-4
CSAKTDRTMGYTF	NA	TRBV20-1	TRBJ1-2
CASSLVSVGEQYF	NA	TRBV7-9	TRBJ2-7
CASSFSRGQETQYF	TRBD1	TRBV27	TRBJ2-5
CSATPGQGIYTEAFF	TRBD1	TRBV20-1	TRBJ1-1
CASSLDSRNTIYF	NA	TRBV7-2	TRBJ1-3
CSALYPLSGTDTQYF	NA	TRBV20-1	TRBJ2-3
CASSLVGNSNQPQHF	NA	TRBV5-1	TRBJ1-5
CASSLASYGYTF	NA	TRBV12-3/TRBV12-4	TRBJ1-2
CASRGAGDSNQPQHF	NA	TRBV6-2/TRBV6-3	TRBJ1-5
CSATPPPRVREQYF	NA	TRBV20-1	TRBJ2-7
CSASSPGGWNTEAFF	TRBD1	TRBV20-1	TRBJ1-1
CASSYVLAGTDTQYF	TRBD2	TRBV6-5	TRBJ2-3
CASSRNPGGTEAFF	NA	TRBV9	TRBJ1-1
CASTGTSGAYNEQFF	TRBD2	TRBV2	TRBJ2-1
CASTPGQGNSPLHF	NA	TRBV7-8	TRBJ1-6
CASREQGAGYGYTF	TRBD1	TRBV6-1	TRBJ1-2
CASSQPATARGGETQYF	NA	TRBV7-7	TRBJ2-5